The clone carrying this T cell receptor (beta chain) was seen more than once but under ten times. Antigen unknown. This entry is derived from a study of blood T cells in healthy people across ages. Study-wide results and limits: Measured against age, TCR beta diversity per million T cells decreased in a roughly linear manner.

The study isolated at least 6.5 million PBMCs from each sample. V lost 5 bases and J lost 3, with 8 bases in between. Germline CDR1 is SGHTA and CDR2 is FQGNSA. CDR3 length equals 13 residues. A second PCR of about 7 to 12 cycles used a sample-barcoded 5' primer and a J-beta primer mix. From each sample, at least 2.5 million paired-end reads containing CDR3 were obtained. From the 5' RACE reads, TCRdb called clonotypes with MiXCR, one entry per CDR3 protein. Of hundreds of thousands of distinct CDR3 sequences listed, roughly 53% were seen once; the top ten hold 30% to 45%. The sample was blood. This receptor was taken from a man between 60 and 75 years old in good health. The chain links TRBV7-2 to TRBJ2-1, with D hard to call. CDR3 in amino acids: CASSPTGYNEQFF. The CDR3 DNA sequence: TGTGCCAGCAGCCCAACGGGCTACAATGAGCAGTTCTTC. The full variable domain, completed using reference TRBV7-2 and TRBJ2-1, is GAGVSQSPSNKVTEKGKDVELRCDPISGHTALYWYRQSLGQGLEFLIYFQGNSAPDKSGLPSDRFSAERTGGSVSTLTIQRTQQEDSAVYLCASSPTGYNEQFFGPGTRLTVL.